This T cell receptor (beta chain) was recorded in a study of shared clonotypes between healthy human individuals. Findings of the study overall: An expected dependence of interdonor clonotype sharing on sequencing depth was noted.

The CDR3 is made up of 16 amino acids. The germline V gene encodes CDR1 SGHRS and CDR2 YFSETQ. V lost 3 bases and J 1 base, leaving 13 bases between the germline ends. Of note for this clone: Its specificity is unknown.

The table came from immunoSEQ multiplex PCR; TCRdb's copy has only in-frame clones and leaves some out. The sample lists about 2.3 million clones; just over 90% were seen once. The material sequenced was naive CD4+ T cells from PBMCs. Stated subset: CD45RA+ positively selected. The V call is TRBV5-1, the J call TRBJ1-4; D is unclear. The source of this sequence is a man aged 18 to 35 in good health. Some clones in this sample may be carry-over from other donors' samples. As DNA, the CDR3 is TGCGCCAGCAGCTCCCGCCCGCCAGAAACTAATGAAAAACTGTTTTTT. Protein product: CASSSRPPETNEKLFF.